The next 6 T cell receptor beta chains were all read from a single sample in a study of PD-1 blockade in mismatch repair-deficient tumors listed by TCRdb under 2017. Library prep was done by the immunoSEQ multiplex PCR assay. TCRdb mirrors the immuneACCESS table, restricted to in-frame sequences. Some clones are absent from its copies; in checked studies, under half trace to an unresolved V gene, and the reason for the others is unknown. The sample table shows around 52,000 clones, and roughly 80% are seen once. Of the sample, roughly 8.8% is held by the ten largest clones. The sequenced sample was peripheral blood, obtained about 20 weeks after starting pembrolizumab. The source of these receptors is an adult with mismatch repair-deficient cancer.

The V gene is TRBV6-1, the J gene TRBJ1-5; D not certain. Germline lookup yields CDR1 MNHNS and CDR2 SASEGT. CDR3 size: 14 residues. The germline V and J ends were trimmed by 6 bases and 1 base, with 10 bases remaining between them. CDR3 sequence: CASREGGSNQPQHF. The CDR3 DNA follows: TGTGCCAGCAGGGAGGGTGGGAGCAATCAGCCCCAGCATTTT.

The gene calls are TRBV27 and TRBJ1-5, with 8 bases that match TRBD1. This CDR3 is built from 14 residues. J lost 2 bases, V lost 6 bases, and 3 bases had no gene match. Germline lookup yields CDR1 MNHEY and CDR2 SMNVEV (reference sequence). The CDR3 loop reads CASRDRGRNQPQHF. In nucleotides, the CDR3 is TGTGCCAGCAGAGACAGGGGCCGCAATCAGCCCCAGCATTTT.

V usage is TRBV13 and J usage is TRBJ1-1, with D unresolved. The V and J ends lost 9 bases and 0 bases respectively, with 8 bases between them. Germline V CDR1 and CDR2: PRHDT, FYEKMQ (reference sequence). The CDR3 runs 12 residues. The CDR3 DNA follows: TGTGCCAGGTGTAGCATGAACACTGAAGCTTTCTTT. Protein: CARCSMNTEAFF.

The table lists this clone with a few counts. The gene calls are TRBV6-7 and TRBJ2-1; TRBD2 matches 9 bases. TRBV6-7 is assigned to the ORF class and has an uncertain function. Trimming cost V 5 bases and J 9 bases; bases outside gene matches: 14. The CDR3 runs to 16 residues. CDR3 in amino acids: CASSPPSGTHLTEQFF. CDR3 nucleotide sequence: TGTGCCAGCAGTCCTCCTAGCGGGACCCACCTCACTGAGCAGTTCTTC.

The chain uses TRBV11-2 and TRBJ2-1; 10 bases map to TRBD2. The CDR3 has 17 amino acids. The V gene's germline CDR1 is SGHAT and CDR2 FQNNGV. V trimming: 4 bases; J trimming: 5 bases; junction bases outside the gene matches: 11. CDR3 bases: TGTGCCAGCAGCTCCTTACTAGCGGGGAGGTCAAACAATGAGCAGTTCTTC. The encoded protein is CASSSLLAGRSNNEQFF.

This clone appeared a few times. The gene calls are TRBV7-9 and TRBJ2-5; the match to TRBD2 covers 9 bases. The V and J ends lost 6 bases and 3 bases, in that order; junction bases with no gene match: 8. The CDR3 contains 15 residues. The germline CDR1 and CDR2 sequences are SEHNR and FQNEAQ (reference sequence). The CDR3 loop reads CASRTIAGEKETQYF. The CDR3, as DNA: TGTGCCAGCAGGACAATAGCGGGAGAGAAAGAGACCCAGTACTTC.